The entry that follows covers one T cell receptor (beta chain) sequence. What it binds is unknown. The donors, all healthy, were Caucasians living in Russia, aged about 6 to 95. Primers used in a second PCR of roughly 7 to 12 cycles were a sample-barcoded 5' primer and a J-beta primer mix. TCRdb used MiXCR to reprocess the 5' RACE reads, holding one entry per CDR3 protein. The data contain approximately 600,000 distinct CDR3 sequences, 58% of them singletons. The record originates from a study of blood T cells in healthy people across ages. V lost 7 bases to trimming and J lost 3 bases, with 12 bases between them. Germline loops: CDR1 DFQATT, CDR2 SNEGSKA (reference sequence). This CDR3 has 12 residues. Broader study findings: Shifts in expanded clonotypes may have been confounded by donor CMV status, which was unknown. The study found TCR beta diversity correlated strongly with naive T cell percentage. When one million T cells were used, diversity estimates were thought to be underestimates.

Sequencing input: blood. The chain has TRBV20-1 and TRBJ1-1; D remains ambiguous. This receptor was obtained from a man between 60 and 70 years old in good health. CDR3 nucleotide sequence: TGCAGTGGAACGAGGAGGGACACTGAAGCTTTCTTT. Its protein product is CSGTRRDTEAFF.